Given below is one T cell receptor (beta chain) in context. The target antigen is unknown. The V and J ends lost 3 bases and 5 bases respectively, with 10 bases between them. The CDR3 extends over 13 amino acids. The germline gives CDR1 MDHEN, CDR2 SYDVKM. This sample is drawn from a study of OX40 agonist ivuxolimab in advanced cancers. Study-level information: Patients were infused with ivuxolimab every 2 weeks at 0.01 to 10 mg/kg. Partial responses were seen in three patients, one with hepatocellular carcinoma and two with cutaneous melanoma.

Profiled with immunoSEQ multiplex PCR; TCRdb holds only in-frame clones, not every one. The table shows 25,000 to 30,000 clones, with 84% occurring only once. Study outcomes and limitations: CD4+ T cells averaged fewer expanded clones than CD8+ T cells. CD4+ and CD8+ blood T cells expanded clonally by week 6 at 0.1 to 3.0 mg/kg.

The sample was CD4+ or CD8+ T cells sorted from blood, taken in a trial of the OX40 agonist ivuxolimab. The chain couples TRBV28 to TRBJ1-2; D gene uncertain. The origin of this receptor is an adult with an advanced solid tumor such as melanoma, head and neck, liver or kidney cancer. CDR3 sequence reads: CASSFPQDYGYTF. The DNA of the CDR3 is TGTGCCAGCAGTTTCCCCCAGGATTATGGCTACACCTTC.